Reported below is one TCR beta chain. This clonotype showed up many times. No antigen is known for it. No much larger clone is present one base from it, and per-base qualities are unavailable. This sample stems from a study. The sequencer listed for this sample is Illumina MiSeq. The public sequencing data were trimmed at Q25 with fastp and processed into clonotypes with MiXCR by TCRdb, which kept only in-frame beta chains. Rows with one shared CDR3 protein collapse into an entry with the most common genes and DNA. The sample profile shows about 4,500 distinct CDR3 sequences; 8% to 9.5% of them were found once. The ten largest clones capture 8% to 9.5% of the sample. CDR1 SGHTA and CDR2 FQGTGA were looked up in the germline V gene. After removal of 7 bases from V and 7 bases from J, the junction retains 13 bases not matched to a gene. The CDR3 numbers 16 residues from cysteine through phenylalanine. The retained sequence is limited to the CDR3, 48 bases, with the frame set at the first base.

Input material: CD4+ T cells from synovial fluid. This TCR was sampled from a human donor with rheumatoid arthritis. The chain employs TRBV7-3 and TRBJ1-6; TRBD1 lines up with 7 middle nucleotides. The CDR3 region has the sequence CASTGSAGTENSPLHF. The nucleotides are TGTGCCAGCACCGGATCGGCCGGGACAGAGAATTCACCCCTCCACTTT.